This T cell receptor beta chain appears in the sequencing data of a study of beta chain features in type 1 diabetes. As for the study in general: Age, gender and cell yields were similar between patients and healthy donors. Whole-study findings and limits: Type 1 diabetes patients showed a moderate but significant shortening of TCRB CDR3s in all four CD4+ subsets. Whether HLA type affects TCRB rearrangement stayed undetermined in the present work. Reduced insertions and increased deletions marked VDJ junctions in type 1 diabetes patients.

As every portion of the isolated RNA was reverse transcribed, the sequencing read expressed TCRB transcripts. The assay was immunoSEQ multiplex PCR, and TCRdb's table has in-frame clones only and misses some. Altogether over 500,000 clones are present, 15% being singletons, with the ten largest covering about 0.086%. This clone came up a few times. Its cognate antigen is unknown. Sequenced: naive CD4+ T cells from blood. The TCR originated in a man aged 18 to 35 in good health.

The CDR3 sequence is CASSYSNSIGQYGYTF. CDR3 bases: TGTGCCAGCAGTTACTCGAACTCTATAGGACAGTATGGCTACACCTTC. The V call is TRBV6-6, the J call TRBJ1-2, with D maybe TRBD1 (6 bases). Trimming stripped 0 bases from V and 5 bases from J, with 16 bases between. This CDR3 contains 16 residues. Germline CDR1 and CDR2: MNHNY and SVGAGI (reference sequence).